Listed below are T cell receptor beta chains from one sample, sequenced in a study of blood T cell repertoires in COVID-19. This table comes from immunoSEQ multiplex PCR, and its TCRdb copy is limited to in-frame clones, with some not included. Of some 120,000 clones listed, approximately 85% are singletons. The specimen was peripheral blood. All receptors come from a woman older than 75 with COVID-19, enrolled during active disease. The CDR3 runs from the conserved cysteine through the conserved F or W. The D gene is left open where the match is weak. Clone size is shown for a subset of rows, as once, few, many or a class of expanded clone.

d_call | clone_size | j_call | v_call | cdr3_aa | cdr3_nt
TRBD2 | NA | TRBJ2-1 | TRBV4-3 | CASSQGGTSGASYNEQFF | TGCGCCAGCAGCCAAGGGGGGACTAGCGGAGCCTCCTACAATGAGCAGTTCTTC
NA | NA | TRBJ2-7 | TRBV6-6 | CASSTGTYYEQYF | TGTGCCAGCTCAACCGGGACATACTACGAGCAGTACTTC
NA | NA | TRBJ1-2 | TRBV7-2 | CASSLERTYGYTF | TGTGCCAGCAGCTTAGAACGGACATATGGCTACACCTTC
NA | NA | TRBJ2-3 | TRBV28 | CASSFAGGTDTQYF | TGTGCCAGCAGTTTCGCAGGGGGCACAGATACGCAGTATTTT
TRBD2 | NA | TRBJ2-1 | TRBV5-4 | CASSRGGAQGSYNEQFF | TGTGCCAGCAGCCGGGGGGGAGCCCAGGGCTCCTACAATGAGCAGTTCTTC
NA | NA | TRBJ1-1 | TRBV6-4 | CASSEMGGTEAFF | TGTGCCAGCAGTGAGATGGGGGGGACTGAAGCTTTCTTT
NA | once | TRBJ2-3 | TRBV6-2/TRBV6-3 | CASSYRPGISTDTQYF | TGTGCCAGCAGTTACAGACCGGGAATCTCCACAGATACGCAGTATTTT
TRBD2 | NA | TRBJ2-5 | TRBV14 | CASSHPGGPWETQYF | TGTGCCAGCAGCCACCCGGGAGGGCCGTGGGAGACCCAGTACTTC
TRBD1 | NA | TRBJ1-6 | TRBV3-1/TRBV3-2 | CASSQVLGQGNSPLHF | TGTGCCAGCAGCCAAGTTTTGGGACAGGGGAATTCACCCCTCCACTTT
NA | NA | TRBJ1-5 | TRBV7-2 | CASSLSHGGSQPQHF | TGTGCCAGCAGCTTATCCCACGGTGGTAGTCAGCCCCAGCATTTT
TRBD2 | NA | TRBJ2-7 | TRBV6-6 | CASSFHRLATVREYF | TGTGCCAGCAGTTTCCATCGACTAGCAACCGTTCGGGAGTACTTC
TRBD2 | NA | TRBJ2-7 | TRBV5-4 | CASSLGGRAYEQYF | TGTGCCAGCAGCTTGGGTGGGAGGGCCTACGAGCAGTACTTC
NA | NA | TRBJ1-2 | TRBV27 | CASSTRSREAGYTF | TGTGCCAGCAGTACGAGGTCCAGGGAGGCGGGCTACACCTTC
NA | NA | TRBJ1-4 | TRBV6-4 | CASSVGPGEKLFF | TGTGCCAGCAGTGTGGGGCCAGGGGAAAAACTGTTTTTT
TRBD2 | NA | TRBJ2-2 | TRBV19 | CASSHPLAGAGTGELFF | TGTGCCAGTAGCCATCCACTAGCGGGAGCCGGAACCGGGGAGCTGTTTTTT
TRBD1 | NA | TRBJ1-2 | TRBV9 | CASSPGGTGVFGGYTF | TGTGCCAGCAGCCCCGGAGGAACAGGGGTATTCGGTGGCTACACCTTC
TRBD2 | NA | TRBJ2-5 | TRBV5-6 | CASSLGGRGETQYF | TGTGCCAGCAGCTTGGGCGGGAGGGGGGAGACCCAGTACTTC
NA | NA | TRBJ2-5 | TRBV6-2/TRBV6-3 | CASSYPSGGGWEQTQYF | TGTGCCAGCAGTTACCCCTCGGGGGGCGGATGGGAACAGACCCAGTACTTC
TRBD2 | once | TRBJ2-2 | TRBV4-2 | CASSQAAAGGISAGELFF | TGTGCCAGCAGCCAAGCGGCGGCGGGAGGAATATCGGCCGGGGAGCTGTTTTTT
NA | NA | TRBJ2-3 | TRBV11-2 | CASSSSEGRTDTQYF | TGTGCCAGCAGCTCCTCGGAGGGGAGGACAGATACGCAGTATTTT
NA | NA | TRBJ1-1 | TRBV20-1 | CSISEVSEAFF | TGCAGTATCAGTGAAGTCTCTGAAGCTTTCTTT
NA | NA | TRBJ1-5 | TRBV27 | CASGRRGDNQPQHF | TGTGCCAGCGGCAGACGGGGTGACAATCAGCCCCAGCATTTT